Below are 17 T cell receptor beta chains sequenced from a single sample in a study of early T cells in non-severe SARS-CoV-2 infection. TCRdb redid the calling of the 5' RACE reads with MiXCR, one entry per CDR3 protein. The sample records roughly 64,000 distinct CDR3 sequences, approximately 10% being singletons. Sequenced material: whole blood, taken at baseline. These receptors came from an adult who was a healthcare worker with PCR-confirmed SARS-CoV-2 infection or an uninfected control (not recorded which).

This clonotype has just a few counts. The V call is TRBV4-1, the J call TRBJ1-2; D uncertain. V was trimmed by 4 bases and J by 4 bases, leaving 13 bases between them. Germline lookup yields CDR1 MGHRA and CDR2 YSYEKL. The CDR3 has 14 residues. The CDR3 DNA is TGCGCCAGCAGCCGAATAACAAATGCCTATGGCTACACCTTC. Translating it yields CASSRITNAYGYTF.

The rearrangement links TRBV10-3 to TRBJ2-2; 7 nucleotides align to TRBD1. V gave up 2 bases and J gave up 5 bases; unmatched junction bases: 5. Per the germline V gene, CDR1 is ENHRY and CDR2 is SYGVKD. CDR3 length: 15 amino acids. CDR3 nucleotide sequence: TGTGCCATCAGTGAGACAGGGGCAGGGACCGGGGAGCTGTTTTTT. As protein: CAISETGAGTGELFF.

V is TRBV27 and J is TRBJ2-5; 13 nucleotides align to TRBD2. V trimming: 6 bases; J trimming: 1 base; junction bases outside the gene matches: 2. The CDR3 totals 15 residues. The germline V gene encodes CDR1 MNHEY and CDR2 SMNVEV (reference sequence). The CDR3 DNA is TGTGCCAGCAGAAGACTAGCGGGGGGCCAAGAGACCCAGTACTTC. Its translation: CASRRLAGGQETQYF.

This clonotype was counted many times. The chain recombines TRBV20-1 with TRBJ1-2, with a possible D match to TRBD1 (6 bases). CDR3 length equals 12 residues. CDR1 DFQATT and CDR2 SNEGSKA come from the germline V gene (reference sequence). DNA for the CDR3: TGCACCCCCGTCAGGGGACGCGATGGCTACACCTTC. Protein product: CTPVRGRDGYTF.

V usage is TRBV19 and J usage is TRBJ2-7, with 7 bases aligning to TRBD1. The CDR3 is 11 amino acids. The ends lost 8 bases at V and 4 bases at J; junction bases unmatched: 2. Germline CDR1 LNHDA, CDR2 SQIVND (reference sequence). Here the CDR3 DNA reads TGTGCCAGTTCGGACAGGTACGAGCAGTACTTC. It codes for CASSDRYEQYF.

This clonotype was picked up a small number of times. The V call is TRBV13, the J call TRBJ1-1; D not certain. V gave up 8 bases and J gave up 1 base, with 11 bases separating them. This CDR3 is built from 13 residues. CDR1 and CDR2 (germline): PRHDT, FYEKMQ (reference sequence). In nucleotides, the CDR3 is TGTGCCAGCTTAGCGGCGACGAACACTGAAGCTTTCTTT. It translates to CASLAATNTEAFF.

The sample holds a few counts of this clonotype. J is TRBJ1-3 and V is TRBV18; 12 bases agree with TRBD1. This CDR3 has 21 amino acids. V lost 3 bases, J lost 1 base, and 16 bases stayed unmatched. The germline V gene has CDR1 KGHSH and CDR2 LQKENI. The CDR3, as DNA: TGTGCCAGCTCACCCCGTTCGGGACAGGGGGCGCAGTCCCGTTCTGGAAACACCATATATTTT. Its translation: CASSPRSGQGAQSRSGNTIYF.

V is TRBV6-4 and J is TRBJ1-1, with a possible D match to TRBD1 (5 bases). Trimming removed 6 bases from V and 0 bases from J, with 11 bases in between. Germline-derived CDR1 and CDR2 are MRHNA and SNTAGT. This CDR3 has 14 residues. CDR3 sequence: CASRVDSLNTEAFF. CDR3 coding DNA: TGTGCCAGCAGGGTAGACAGTCTGAACACTGAAGCTTTCTTT.

This clonotype came up a few times. The rearrangement links TRBV12-3 or TRBV12-4 to TRBJ2-7, with TRBD1 identical over 9 bases. The CDR3 runs 14 residues. V was pared by 4 bases and J by 3 bases, with 4 bases of the junction left unmatched. CDR3 sequence reads: CASSSGQGYYEQYF. DNA of the CDR3: TGTGCCAGCAGTTCTGGACAGGGGTACTACGAGCAGTACTTC.

The CDR3: CASSQGSTGGNQPQHF. The CDR3 coding sequence is TGTGCCAGCAGTCAGGGGTCTACAGGGGGCAATCAGCCCCAGCATTTT. J is TRBJ1-5 and V is TRBV3-1; TRBD1 matches 7 bases. CDR1 and CDR2 (germline): LGHDT, YNNKEL (reference sequence). The CDR3 totals 16 residues. V was pared by 6 bases and J by 2 bases, with 10 bases of the junction left unmatched.

The chain joins TRBV27 to TRBJ1-1; TRBD1 might be the D (6 bases). V gave up 3 bases and J gave up 1 base, with 15 bases separating them. CDR1 MNHEY and CDR2 SMNVEV come from the germline V gene (reference sequence). The CDR3 is 16 amino acids. For the CDR3, the DNA is TGTGCCAGCAGTTTTGCAGGGGCCACGCAGAACACTGAAGCTTTCTTT. It specifies CASSFAGATQNTEAFF.

The DNA of the CDR3 is TGTGCCAGCAGCTTAGACAGGACATTTGTAGCTTTCTTT. Amino acid sequence: CASSLDRTFVAFF. The gene calls are TRBV7-2 and TRBJ1-1; perhaps TRBD1 as D (5 bases). CDR1 SGHTA and CDR2 FQGNSA come from the germline V gene. CDR3 length: 13 amino acids. The ends were cut back, 1 base at V and 10 bases at J, with 13 bases in the middle.

The sample holds many counts of this clonotype. The chain has TRBV7-9 and TRBJ1-4, with 9 positions matching TRBD1. Trimming at V came to 4 bases and at J to 7 bases, leaving 4 bases not matched to a gene. Germline loops: CDR1 SEHNR, CDR2 FQNEAQ (reference sequence). CDR3 length: 14 amino acids. CDR3 in DNA: TGTGCCAGCAGCTCCGGACAGGGGACTGAAAAACTGTTTTTT. As protein: CASSSGQGTEKLFF.

The chain recombines TRBV7-9 with TRBJ2-2, with D hard to call. CDR3 size: 13 residues. V was clipped by 7 bases and J by 4 bases, with 10 bases between them. The germline V gene has CDR1 SEHNR and CDR2 FQNEAQ (reference sequence). In DNA form, the CDR3 reads TGTGCCAGCAACCGGGTGGGCACCGGGGAGCTGTTTTTT. This sequence encodes CASNRVGTGELFF.

A few counts support this clonotype. V and J are TRBV7-9 and TRBJ1-2; 7 bases are shared with TRBD1. The CDR3 sequence is 13 residues long. Unmatched junction bases numbered 4, after V lost 5 bases and J lost 4 bases. Germline lookup yields CDR1 SEHNR and CDR2 FQNEAQ (reference sequence). The CDR3 DNA sequence: TGTGCCAGCAGCCCCCGACAGGGCTATGGCTACACCTTC. It encodes CASSPRQGYGYTF.

This chain links TRBV2 with TRBJ2-5; possible D gene TRBD1, 6 bases. There are 15 residues in the CDR3. Germline V gives CDR1 SNHLY, CDR2 FYNNEI. The ends were cut back, 7 bases at V and 0 bases at J, with 15 bases in the middle. CDR3 bases: TGTGCCAGCAACGGGATCCAGGGGAACCAAGAGACCCAGTACTTC. Translated, it gives CASNGIQGNQETQYF.

Ten or more counts support this clonotype. CDR3 sequence: CSARVLARETQYF. As DNA, the CDR3 is TGCAGTGCTAGAGTCCTAGCGAGGGAGACGCAGTATTTT. This rearrangement joins TRBV20-1 to TRBJ2-3, with a possible D match to TRBD2 (6 bases). CDR1 is DFQATT and CDR2 is SNEGSKA in the germline V gene (reference sequence). The CDR3 is made up of 13 amino acids. V was pared by 1 base and J by 9 bases, with 14 bases between.